The 13 T cell receptor beta chains below all came from one sample that was sequenced in a study of preoperative IRX-2 immunotherapy in early breast cancer. Only in-frame clones appear in the TCRdb table, and some are missing; sequencing was by immunoSEQ multiplex PCR. The table includes approximately 30,000 clones, about 95% detected once. Regarding treatment: preoperative locoregional IRX-2 cytokine immunotherapy. The sample was taken from a patient treated with IRX-2 immunotherapy. Receptors originate from a human donor with breast cancer.

The chain employs TRBV5-4 and TRBJ2-7; possible D gene TRBD2, 5 bases. The CDR3 length is 13 residues. Germline V gene data show CDR1 as SGHNT and CDR2 as YYREEE (reference sequence). Trimming cost V 2 bases and J 0 bases, with 6 bases left between them. The CDR3 loop is CASSFGGSYEQYF. DNA for the CDR3: TGTGCCAGCAGCTTTGGAGGCTCCTACGAGCAGTACTTC. The complete variable domain, with remaining parts taken from reference TRBV5-4 and TRBJ2-7, reads ETGVTQSPTHLIKTRGQQVTLRCSSQSGHNTVSWYQQALGQGPQFIFQYYREEENGRGNFPPRFSGLQFPNYSSELNVNALELDDSALYLCASSFGGSYEQYFGPGTRLTVT.

The genes are TRBV7-2 and TRBJ2-7, with no clear D. Trimming pared 8 bases from V and 3 bases from J, leaving 14 bases between. Per the germline V gene, CDR1 is SGHTA and CDR2 is FQGNSA. This CDR3 contains 13 residues. The CDR3 spells CASGTGPSYEQYF. The CDR3 nucleotides read TGTGCCAGCGGAACCGGGCCGAGCTACGAGCAGTACTTC.

This clone has only one observation. V gene TRBV5-1 combines with J gene TRBJ2-7; D remains unclear. The CDR3 totals 15 residues. Germline CDR1 SGHRS, CDR2 YFSETQ. Between the trimmed V and J ends, which lost 3 bases and 0 bases, there was a span of 13 bases. CDR3 in DNA: TGCGCCAGCAGCTCCCCTTTTGGGGACTCCTACGAGCAGTACTTC. Encoded protein: CASSSPFGDSYEQYF.

The gene calls are TRBV30 and TRBJ1-5, with TRBD1 as a possible D gene (6 bases). Germline V gene data show CDR1 as GTSNPN and CDR2 as SVGIG (reference sequence). The CDR3 totals 14 residues. Trimming stripped 1 base from V and 7 bases from J, with 14 bases between. This CDR3 reads CAWSGGGHIQPQHF. The CDR3 region has the DNA TGTGCCTGGAGTGGTGGGGGGCATATACAGCCCCAGCATTTT.

The chain is built from TRBV18 and TRBJ1-2; TRBD1 matches 7 bases. Germline-derived CDR1 and CDR2 are KGHSH and LQKENI. Trimming took 1 base from V and 4 from J; bases not matched to a gene: 3. The CDR3 runs to 14 residues. CDR3 sequence: CASSPQGAGYGYTF. The CDR3 nucleotides read TGTGCCAGCTCACCACAGGGGGCGGGCTATGGCTACACCTTC.

The chain recombines TRBV6-5 with TRBJ2-5; D may be TRBD1 (6 bases). The CDR3 loop spans 15 amino acids. The ends were cut back, 6 bases at V and 5 bases at J, with 19 bases in the middle. The germline CDR1 and CDR2 sequences are MNHEY and SVGAGI. In DNA form, the CDR3 reads TGTGCCAGCAGACTCAGGGGTAGCAGGATGGAGACCCAGTACTTC. This translates into CASRLRGSRMETQYF.

The chain employs TRBV28 and TRBJ1-1; D ambiguous. V lost 3 bases and J lost 2, with 10 bases in between. The CDR3 has 14 amino acids. Germline assignment: CDR1 MDHEN and CDR2 SYDVKM. The CDR3 region is CASSLIRINTEAFF. DNA of the CDR3: TGTGCCAGCAGTTTGATAAGAATTAACACTGAAGCTTTCTTT.

V and J are TRBV29-1 and TRBJ2-5; D unresolved. This CDR3 has 14 amino acids. V was pared by 5 bases and J by 0 bases, with 13 bases between. The germline V gene encodes CDR1 SQVTM and CDR2 ANQGSEA. CDR3 region: CSVRVSPNQETQYF. The DNA of the CDR3 is TGCAGCGTTCGCGTCTCTCCAAACCAAGAGACCCAGTACTTC.

The chain couples TRBV11-3 to TRBJ2-2; maybe TRBD2 (5 bases). There are 15 residues in the CDR3. Germline values: CDR1 SGHNT, CDR2 YENEEA. Trimming took 1 base from V and 1 from J, leaving 7 bases between them. The CDR3 nucleotides are TGTGCCAGCAGCTTAGGAGGAGGGAACACCGGGGAGCTGTTTTTT. Its protein product is CASSLGGGNTGELFF.

The chain links TRBV29-1 to TRBJ2-1; a possible D gene is TRBD2 (5 bases). V lost 5 bases to trimming and J lost 3 bases, with 11 bases between them. Germline CDR1 SQVTM, CDR2 ANQGSEA. The CDR3 contains 13 residues. CDR3 loop: CSVRGPRYNEQFF. DNA of the CDR3: TGCAGCGTTAGAGGGCCACGCTACAATGAGCAGTTCTTC.

The chain joins TRBV19 to TRBJ2-3, with 7 bases aligning to TRBD2. The CDR3 spans 15 residues. The V and J ends lost 10 bases and 1 base, in that order; junction bases with no gene match: 11. Germline CDR1 LNHDA, CDR2 SQIVND (reference sequence). CDR3 region: CATLGLEVGTDTQYF. The CDR3 DNA sequence: TGTGCCACCCTTGGACTAGAAGTCGGCACAGATACGCAGTATTTT.

This sequence joins TRBV29-1 and TRBJ2-1; D is unclear. Looked up from germline, CDR1 is SQVTM and CDR2 is ANQGSEA. The CDR3 is made up of 16 amino acids. V gave up 1 base and J gave up 0 bases, with 13 bases separating them. CDR3 protein: CSVEGGGRSSYNEQFF. In DNA form, the CDR3 reads TGCAGCGTTGAAGGAGGCGGACGCAGCTCCTACAATGAGCAGTTCTTC.

In its sample, this clone was seen once. V and J are TRBV9 and TRBJ2-3, with no clear D. The germline V and J ends were trimmed by 3 bases and 6 bases, with 11 bases remaining between them. Looked up from germline, CDR1 is SGDLS and CDR2 is YYNGEE. This CDR3 spans 13 amino acids. The DNA for the CDR3 is TGTGCCAGCAGCGACCAGCTAAGGGATACGCAGTATTTT. This encodes CASSDQLRDTQYF.